Following are 15 T cell receptor beta chains from one sample sequenced in a study of T-cell reconstitution after alpha-beta-depleted transplantation in children. Unique molecular identifiers were incorporated when the TCRbeta library was constructed. MiXCR, applied by TCRdb to the PCR reads, yields one record per CDR3 protein. The sample includes roughly 500,000 distinct CDR3 sequences, approximately 30% of them seen just once. Sequenced material: PBMCs from the stem cell graft donor, taken from the stem cell graft. These receptors originate from a human donor who donated a stem cell graft to a child with aplastic anemia.

The chain employs TRBV20-1 and TRBJ1-1; D gene unclear. The CDR3 totals 15 residues. V was clipped by 2 bases and J by 4 bases, with 17 bases between them. The germline gives CDR1 DFQATT, CDR2 SNEGSKA (reference sequence). For the CDR3, the DNA is TGCAGTGCTAGAAACCGTGGAGCTCTGGCCACTGAAGCTTTCTTT. Protein sequence: CSARNRGALATEAFF.

In its sample, this clonotype was seen many times. The V call is TRBV18, the J call TRBJ1-5; tentative D call: TRBD1 (6 bases). The ends were cut back, 8 bases at V and 2 bases at J, with 10 bases in the middle. The CDR3 runs 13 residues. Germline CDR1 and CDR2: KGHSH and LQKENI. CDR3: CASSPGGNQPQHF. The CDR3 bases are TGTGCCAGCAGTCCAGGGGGCAATCAGCCCCAGCATTTT.

The chain combines TRBV6-2 or TRBV6-3 with TRBJ1-1; no definite D call. Germline V lookup: CDR1 MNHEY, CDR2 SVGEGT. The CDR3 has 16 amino acids. V shed 2 bases and J shed 3 bases, with 16 bases lying between them. The CDR3 sequence is CASSYRVGSPDTEAFF. The DNA of the CDR3 is TGTGCCAGCAGTTACCGGGTTGGCAGTCCCGACACTGAAGCTTTCTTT.

This rearrangement joins TRBV5-6 to TRBJ2-1; D not resolved. The CDR3 extends over 12 amino acids. With 7 bases removed from V and 3 bases from J, the gap between germline ends came to 8 bases. Germline V lookup: CDR1 SGHDT, CDR2 YYEEEE. The CDR3 spells CASLQGYNEQFF. The DNA of the CDR3 is TGTGCCAGCTTACAAGGCTACAATGAGCAGTTCTTC.

This clonotype was observed a handful of times. The V call is TRBV20-1, the J call TRBJ2-7, with a tentative D call TRBD1 (6 bases). The length of the CDR3 is 16 residues. Germline CDR1 reads DFQATT; CDR2 reads SNEGSKA (reference sequence). V lost 3 bases and J 7 bases, leaving 25 bases between the germline ends. The CDR3 region is CSARKVARDTLLEQYF. The CDR3 DNA follows: TGCAGTGCTAGGAAGGTGGCTCGGGACACCCTCCTGGAGCAGTACTTC.

This clonotype has just a few counts. The chain employs TRBV7-8 and TRBJ2-6; D is unclear. V was shortened by 3 bases and J by 7 bases, with 4 bases between the two germline ends. The CDR3 spans 12 residues. Germline V gene lookup returns CDR1 SGHVS and CDR2 FQNEAQ. The CDR3 nucleotides read TGTGCCAGCAGCTTCGCCGCCAACGTCCTGACTTTC. Translating it yields CASSFAANVLTF.

This clonotype has only a few counts. The V call is TRBV20-1, the J call TRBJ2-5, with D unclear. Germline lookup yields CDR1 DFQATT and CDR2 SNEGSKA (reference sequence). The CDR3 covers 14 residues. Trimming left V 3 bases short and J 4 bases short, with 15 bases between. The DNA of the CDR3 is TGCAGTGCTAGGGCATCTACATCCCGAGAGACCCAGTACTTC. Translation: CSARASTSRETQYF.

The rearrangement joins TRBV7-6 to TRBJ1-2; the match to TRBD1 covers 12 bases. The V and J ends lost 3 bases and 8 bases, in that order; junction bases with no gene match: 10. CDR3 length: 16 residues. Germline CDR1 reads SGHVS; CDR2 reads FNYEAQ. CDR3 nucleotides: TGTGCCAGCAGCTTGAGGAGCCTCGGGACAGGGGGCGGCTACACCTTC. Residues: CASSLRSLGTGGGYTF.

This clonotype was seen more than once but under ten times. This chain links TRBV7-6 with TRBJ2-2; no clear D. Germline CDR1 reads SGHVS; CDR2 reads FNYEAQ. The CDR3 contains 13 residues. The ends were cut back, 3 bases at V and 9 bases at J, with 11 bases in the middle. CDR3 region: CASSFGANRELFF. CDR3 DNA: TGTGCCAGCAGCTTCGGAGCCAACCGGGAGCTGTTTTTT.

The chain has TRBV4-3 and TRBJ1-6, with D possibly matching TRBD1 (6 bases). The CDR3 contains 14 residues. Trimming cost V 8 bases and J 10 bases, with 18 bases left between them. Germline CDR1 is LGHNA and CDR2 is YSLEER. This CDR3 is CASGHAGVGSPLHF. The CDR3 DNA follows: TGCGCCAGCGGACACGCAGGGGTTGGCTCACCCCTCCACTTT.

The chain links TRBV10-3 to TRBJ2-7, with a possible D match to TRBD1 (5 bases). There are 14 residues in the CDR3. Germline CDR1 reads ENHRY; CDR2 reads SYGVKD. Trimming removed 2 bases from V and 1 base from J, with 9 bases in between. The CDR3 DNA reads as TGTGCCATCAGTGAGCCCGACAGATCCTACGAGCAGTACGTC. Translating it yields CAISEPDRSYEQYV.

The chain uses TRBV15 and TRBJ2-1, with a possible D match to TRBD2 (6 bases). CDR1 is LNHNV and CDR2 is YYDKDF in the germline V gene (reference sequence). This CDR3 comprises 16 residues. V lost 8 bases to trimming and J lost 6 bases, with 23 bases between them. CDR3 region: CATVPGPGRGTNEQFF. CDR3 nucleotide sequence: TGTGCCACCGTACCAGGACCGGGACGGGGGACCAATGAGCAGTTCTTC.

The V call is TRBV6-1, the J call TRBJ2-7; TRBD2 might be the D (5 bases). Germline values: CDR1 MNHNS, CDR2 SASEGT. This CDR3 comprises 13 residues. With 7 bases removed from V and 2 bases from J, the gap between germline ends came to 12 bases. Here the CDR3 DNA reads TGTGCCAGCAATGGCCGGGAAACCTACGAGCAGTACTTC. This translates into CASNGRETYEQYF.

This rearrangement joins TRBV4-3 to TRBJ1-6, with D possibly being TRBD1 (6 bases). V lost 1 base to trimming and J lost 8 bases, with 18 bases between them. The germline CDR1 and CDR2 sequences are LGHNA and YSLEER. The CDR3 extends over 17 amino acids. CDR3 in amino acids: CASSQGSAGAIDSPLHF. DNA for the CDR3: TGCGCCAGCAGCCAAGGGTCGGCAGGGGCCATTGATTCACCCCTCCACTTT.

The CDR3 coding sequence is TGTGCCAGCAGTTACCCGACAGGACCCCACACTGAAGCTTTCTTT. Protein sequence: CASSYPTGPHTEAFF. V is TRBV6-2 or TRBV6-3 and J is TRBJ1-1, with D possibly TRBD1 on 6 matching bases. This CDR3 contains 15 residues. V was trimmed by 2 bases and J by 3 bases, leaving 13 bases between them. Looked up from germline, CDR1 is MNHEY and CDR2 is SVGEGT.